The clone carrying this T cell receptor (beta chain) showed up many times. The antigen is unknown. Read coverage stops 3 residues before the CDR3 terminus; the germline J gene supplies the remainder. The data were produced by immunoSEQ multiplex PCR, yet TCRdb's version contains in-frame clones alone and is incomplete. This table holds around 55,000 clones with no singletons; the top ten claim about 1.7%. Germline lookup yields CDR1 LNHDA and CDR2 SQIVND (reference sequence). V was cut by 8 bases and J by 10 bases, with 12 bases left in between. The CDR3 sequence is 12 residues long. This sample is part of a study of T cell clonality in common variable immunodeficiency. Study findings and constraints: Shared TCRbeta clones were fewer between CVID subjects than controls. CVID subjects showed higher TCRbeta clonality than healthy controls.

Heparinized whole blood, roughly 4.5 to 8 ml, came from each donor. The chain couples TRBV19 to TRBJ1-6; D remains unclear. Material for sequencing was peripheral blood mononuclear cells. The sequence came from a person between 18 and 75 years old in good health. The CDR3 region is CASSQDRSPLHF. CDR3 DNA, as far as it was read: TGTGCCAGTTCCCAGGATCGGTCACCC. Full variable domain (outside the CDR3, taken from reference TRBV19 and TRBJ1-6): DGGITQSPKYLFRKEGQNVTLSCEQNLNHDAMYWYRQDPGQGLRLIYYSQIVNDFQKGDIAEGYSVSREKKESFPLTVTSAQKNPTAFYLCASSQDRSPLHFGNGTRLTVT.